This T cell receptor (beta chain) was retrieved from a study of response to subunit inactivated influenza vaccine. As for this clonotype: Its target is not known.

TCRdb ran MiXCR on the RT-PCR reads and lists one entry per CDR3 protein. This table holds 600,000 to 700,000 distinct CDR3 sequences, 11% to 15% found once. Study outcomes and limitations: The study's authors posited that every seasonal influenza vaccination enlists few new T cells.

The ends were cut back, 5 bases at V and 5 bases at J, with 16 bases in the middle. CDR3 length: 14 residues. Germline assignment: CDR1 MDHEN and CDR2 SYDVKM. The receptor comes from a man aged 50 or older who received an inactivated influenza vaccine. The chain carries TRBV28 and TRBJ2-7; D might be TRBD1 (5 bases). The sequences come from PBMCs from blood, collected around 15 days before vaccination. DNA of the CDR3: TGTGCCAGCAGTACCATCCAGGGTGAAGACGAGCAGTACTTC. This codes for CASSTIQGEDEQYF.